This T cell receptor (beta chain) was sequenced for a study of blood T cell repertoires in COVID-19 (dated by TCRdb to 2018 to 2020). At the level of the whole study: Samples covering the acute and convalescent phases of COVID-19 were provided by collaborators in the United States, Italy and Spain. The material from the prospective study consisted of cDNA or gDNA derived from T cells, B-cell-depleted T cells, or PBMCs. Deeply sampled blood TCRbeta repertoires from subjects exposed to, actively infected with, or recovered from COVID-19 were included in the dataset. The repertoires were released in a freely available public database intended as a resource for research on the immune response to SARS-CoV-2. The samples were drawn from the first 160 participants of the ongoing ImmuneRACE study and from over a thousand subjects provided by 6 global collaborators. The sample metadata nearly always contained a de-identified subject ID, COVID-19 status, age in years and sex. Where available, HLA class I and class II types were obtained from metadata supplied by the sample provider rather than from assay-based typing.

About this clone: No antigen is known for it. No qualities accompany the bases; no much larger clone lies one base away.

The collaborating institutions used their own protocols to collect whole blood in K2EDTA tubes. For TCRbeta analysis, collaborator samples were shipped as frozen whole blood, as isolated PBMCs, or as DNA extracted from either sample type. The research as a whole found: Clinical and demographic metadata were provided uncurated, with the amount varying by source and participant.

The V end loses 0 bases and the J end loses 10 bases, and a stretch of 16 bases separates them. From cysteine to phenylalanine, the CDR3 is 15 amino acids long. Left in the record is the CDR3 DNA by itself, 45 bases read in frame from the first base. The germline V gene (reference sequence) provides CDR1 GTSNPN and CDR2 SVGIG. The immunoSEQ Assay, a bias-controlled multiplex PCR, was used to amplify TCRbeta CDR3 regions from genomic DNA. In the original analysis: The number of nucleated cells in each sample was estimated from the amplification of reference gene primers within the assay. To quantify the absolute abundance of each unique TCRbeta CDR3 rearrangement, sequence reads were collapsed and filtered. Productive Simpson clonality was computed per sample as the square root of Simpson's diversity index over productive rearrangements. TCRdb obtained this table from immuneACCESS and retained in-frame rearrangements with V and J assigned. These tables miss some clones; where compared with another copy, unresolved V genes account for less than half of the shortfall, and the remainder is unexplained. Clonal size and the V and J genes are those of that table, whereas D and trimming came from the DNA. Within this sample are about 75,000 clones, with about 74% of them counted one time only. The ten largest make up 2.6% of the sample.

The rearranged segments are TRBV30 and TRBJ1-6; no D gene is confidently identified. Sequencing was carried out using peripheral blood. The source of this sequence is a human donor with acute or convalescent COVID-19. The donor label of this sample is uncertain. The CDR3 has the sequence CAWSVEGGGISPLHF. The nucleotide sequence reads as follows: TGTGCCTGGAGTGTAGAGGGTGGTGGAATCTCACCCCTCCACTTT. With all but the CDR3 taken from the reference TRBV30 and TRBJ1-6 genes, the full variable domain is: SQTIHQWPATLVQPVGSPLSLECTVEGTSNPNLYWYRQAAGRGLQLLFYSVGIGQISSEVPQNLSASRPQDRQFILSSKKLLLSDSGFYLCAWSVEGGGISPLHFGNGTRLTVT.